Here is one T cell receptor (beta chain) with its context. This CDR3 has 13 residues. Losses at the gene ends were 6 bases for V and 8 bases for J; bases not matched to a gene: 6. Germline loops: CDR1 DFQATT, CDR2 SNEGSKA (reference sequence). Semi-nested PCR with Nested Universal Primer A followed constant-region reverse priming of full-length variable regions. TCRdb reanalysed the 5' RACE reads using MiXCR and keeps one entry per CDR3 protein. The table has a few thousand distinct CDR3 sequences, over 50% seen once. The clonotype originates from a female donor with breast cancer. Source material: naive CD4+ T cells sorted from blood. Sample subset: naive CD4+ T cells, CD4+CD45RA+CD25-. This sequence joins TRBV20-1 and TRBJ1-4, with TRBD1 matching over 10 bases. For the CDR3, the DNA is TGCAGTGCAAGGGGACAGGGGCGCGAAAAACTGTTTTTT. Residues: CSARGQGREKLFF.